This T cell receptor (beta chain) was observed in a study of blood T cell repertoires in COVID-19. The V and J ends lost 6 bases and 3 bases respectively, with 21 bases between them. CDR3 length: 16 amino acids. Germline values: CDR1 SEHNR, CDR2 FQNEAQ (reference sequence). In the original workflow: Amplifying reference gene primers gave estimates of nucleated cell counts. The protocol was immunoSEQ multiplex PCR, while the TCRdb copy is restricted to in-frame clones and leaves out a portion. Clone size and the V and J calls come from that table; the DNA yielded D and trimming. The table records about 120,000 clones, roughly four fifths of them present only once.

The chain employs TRBV7-9 and TRBJ2-7, with D perhaps TRBD2 (6 bases). Sequences were obtained from peripheral blood. The receptor comes from a human donor in a cohort sampled during active COVID-19. The CDR3 DNA sequence: TGTGCCAGCAGTCACTCTTCGGGACTGATGTTCTACGAGCAGTACTTC. Protein: CASSHSSGLMFYEQYF.